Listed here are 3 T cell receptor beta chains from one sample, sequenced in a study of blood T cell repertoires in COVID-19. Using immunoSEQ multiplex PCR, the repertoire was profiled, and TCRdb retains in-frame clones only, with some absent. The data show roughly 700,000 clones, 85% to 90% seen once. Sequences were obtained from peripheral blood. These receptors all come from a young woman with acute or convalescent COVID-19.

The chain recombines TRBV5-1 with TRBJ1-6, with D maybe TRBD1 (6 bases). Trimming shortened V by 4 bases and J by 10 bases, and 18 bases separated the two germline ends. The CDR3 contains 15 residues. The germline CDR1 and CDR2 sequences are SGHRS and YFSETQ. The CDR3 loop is CASSQNRGANSPLHF. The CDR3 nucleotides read TGCGCCAGCAGCCAGAACCGGGGGGCCAACTCACCCCTCCACTTT. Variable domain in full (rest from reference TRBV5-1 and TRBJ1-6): KAGVTQTPRYLIKTRGQQVTLSCSPISGHRSVSWYQQTPGQGLQFLFEYFSETQRNKGNFPGRFSGRQFSNSRSEMNVSTLELGDSALYLCASSQNRGANSPLHFGNGTRLTVT.

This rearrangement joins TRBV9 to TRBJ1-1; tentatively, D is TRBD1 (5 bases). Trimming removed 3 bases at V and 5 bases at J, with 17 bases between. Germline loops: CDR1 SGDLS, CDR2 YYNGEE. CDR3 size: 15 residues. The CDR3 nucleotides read TGTGCCAGCAGCGGCGCGGGAGGGGATACTACTGAAGCTTTCTTT. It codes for CASSGAGGDTTEAFF.

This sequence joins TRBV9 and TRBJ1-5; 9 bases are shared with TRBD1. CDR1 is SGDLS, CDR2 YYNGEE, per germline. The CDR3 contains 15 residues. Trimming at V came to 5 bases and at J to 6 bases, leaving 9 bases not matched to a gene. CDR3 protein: CASSRRGQGSQPQHF. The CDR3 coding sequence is TGTGCCAGCAGTCGGAGGGGACAGGGAAGTCAGCCCCAGCATTTT.